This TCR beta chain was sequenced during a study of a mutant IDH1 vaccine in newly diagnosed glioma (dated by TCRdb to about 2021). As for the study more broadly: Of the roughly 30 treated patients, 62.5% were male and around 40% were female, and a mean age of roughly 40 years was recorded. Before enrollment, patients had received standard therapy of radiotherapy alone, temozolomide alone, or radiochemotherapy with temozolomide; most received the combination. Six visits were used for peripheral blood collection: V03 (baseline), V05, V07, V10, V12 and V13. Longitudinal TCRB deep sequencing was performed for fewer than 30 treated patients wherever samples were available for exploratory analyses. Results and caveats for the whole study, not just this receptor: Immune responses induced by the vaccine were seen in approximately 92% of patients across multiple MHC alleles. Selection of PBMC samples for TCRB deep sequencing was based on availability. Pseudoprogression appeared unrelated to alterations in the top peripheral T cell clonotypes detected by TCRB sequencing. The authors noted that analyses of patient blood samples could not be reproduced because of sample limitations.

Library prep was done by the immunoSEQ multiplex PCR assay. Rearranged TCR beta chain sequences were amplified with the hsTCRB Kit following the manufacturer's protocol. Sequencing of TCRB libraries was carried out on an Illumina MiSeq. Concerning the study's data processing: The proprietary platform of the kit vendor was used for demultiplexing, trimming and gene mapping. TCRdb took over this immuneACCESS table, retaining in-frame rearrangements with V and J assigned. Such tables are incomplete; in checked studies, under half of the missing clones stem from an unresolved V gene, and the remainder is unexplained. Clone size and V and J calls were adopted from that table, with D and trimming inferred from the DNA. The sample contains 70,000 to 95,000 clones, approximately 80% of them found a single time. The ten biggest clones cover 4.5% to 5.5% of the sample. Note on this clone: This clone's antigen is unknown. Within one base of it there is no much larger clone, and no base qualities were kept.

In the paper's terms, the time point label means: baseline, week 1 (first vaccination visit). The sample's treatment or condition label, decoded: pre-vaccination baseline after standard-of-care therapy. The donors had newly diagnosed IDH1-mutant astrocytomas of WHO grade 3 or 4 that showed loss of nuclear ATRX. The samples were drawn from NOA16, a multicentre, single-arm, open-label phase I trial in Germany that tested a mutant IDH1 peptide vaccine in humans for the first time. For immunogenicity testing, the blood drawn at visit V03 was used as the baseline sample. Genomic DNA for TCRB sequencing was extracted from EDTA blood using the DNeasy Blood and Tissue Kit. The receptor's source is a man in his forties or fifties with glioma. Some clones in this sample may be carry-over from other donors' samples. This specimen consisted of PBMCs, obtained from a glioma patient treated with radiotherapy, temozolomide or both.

CDR3 sequence: CASSPQGVNQETQYF. Read as DNA, the sequence is TGCGCCAGCAGCCCCCAGGGGGTGAACCAAGAGACCCAGTACTTC. Recombination joined TRBV5-1 with TRBJ2-5; 7 bases in the junction line up with TRBD1. The CDR1 and CDR2 encoded by the germline V gene are SGHRS and YFSETQ. The CDR3 measures 15 amino acids from cysteine to phenylalanine. The DNA shown is the 45-base CDR3, in frame from base 1. V is trimmed back by 4 bases and J by 0 bases, and the junction contains 6 bases that no gene match accounts for.